Each of the 9 T cell receptor beta chains below was sequenced from the same sample in a study of long-term antiretroviral therapy in people with HIV. They ran version v3.0 of the immunoSEQ assay at survey level. Assay: immunoSEQ multiplex PCR; the TCRdb copy retains only in-frame clones and omits some. Of some 28,000 clones in the sample, over 75% are singletons; the top ten hold 4.3%. The material was unsorted PBMCs, obtained around 5 years after starting antiretroviral therapy. These receptors were taken from a woman in her 40s with HIV.

The chain joins TRBV5-1 to TRBJ2-1, with 10 bases identical to TRBD2. Germline V gives CDR1 SGHRS, CDR2 YFSETQ. V lost 4 bases to trimming and J lost 4 bases; unmatched junction nucleotides: 5. This CDR3 is built from 15 residues. The CDR3 DNA follows: TGCGCCAGCAGCCCTGGACTAGCGGATTACAATGAGCAGTTCTTC. This sequence encodes CASSPGLADYNEQFF. The full variable domain, in which reference TRBV5-1 and TRBJ2-1 provide the parts outside the CDR3, is KAGVTQTPRYLIKTRGQQVTLSCSPISGHRSVSWYQQTPGQGLQFLFEYFSETQRNKGNFPGRFSGRQFSNSRSEMNVSTLELGDSALYLCASSPGLADYNEQFFGPGTRLTVL.

CDR3 DNA: TGTGCCAGCATCCTTAGCGGGAGTTACCACGAGCAGTACTTC. Protein product: CASILSGSYHEQYF. V gene TRBV2 combines with J gene TRBJ2-7; 9 bases map to TRBD2. CDR3 length equals 14 residues. J gave up 5 bases and V 7 bases, and 9 bases lay outside the gene matches. Germline V lookup: CDR1 SNHLY, CDR2 FYNNEI.

The rearrangement uses TRBV5-1 and TRBJ2-7, with 10 bases fitting TRBD1. Germline V gene lookup returns CDR1 SGHRS and CDR2 YFSETQ. Germline trimming cut 3 bases from V and 2 bases from J; bases unmatched to any gene: 5. This CDR3 is 15 amino acids long. CDR3 bases: TGCGCCAGCAGCTCGGCCGGGACAGGGGCCTACGAGCAGTACTTC. The encoded protein is CASSSAGTGAYEQYF.

The chain employs TRBV5-6 and TRBJ2-5; D is unclear. The CDR3 is 11 amino acids. Germline values: CDR1 SGHDT, CDR2 YYEEEE. Between the trimmed V and J ends, which lost 0 bases and 5 bases, there was a span of 2 bases. CDR3 loop: CASSLVETQYF. CDR3 in DNA: TGTGCCAGCAGCTTGGTGGAGACCCAGTACTTC.

The chain recombines TRBV5-5 with TRBJ1-5; no reliable D call. Germline lookup yields CDR1 SGHKS and CDR2 YYEKEE (reference sequence). This CDR3 contains 13 residues. Trimming pared 3 bases from V and 5 bases from J, leaving 9 bases between. In DNA, the CDR3 is TGTGCCAGCAGCTCTGAGGCAGATCAGCCCCAGCATTTT. This encodes CASSSEADQPQHF.

This chain connects TRBV19 to TRBJ2-4; 8 nucleotides line up with TRBD1. Germline CDR1 LNHDA, CDR2 SQIVND (reference sequence). V trimming: 2 bases; J trimming: 11 bases; junction bases outside the gene matches: 8. This CDR3 contains 14 residues. CDR3 protein: CASSIQGARPFQYF. As DNA, the CDR3 is TGTGCCAGTAGTATACAGGGGGCTCGTCCTTTTCAGTACTTC.

The rearrangement joins TRBV7-9 to TRBJ1-2; a weak D match, TRBD1 (5 bases). The germline gives CDR1 SEHNR, CDR2 FQNEAQ (reference sequence). V shed 5 bases and J shed 1 base, with 14 bases lying between them. The CDR3 length is 15 residues. The CDR3 sequence is CASSTGDQGNYGYTF. CDR3 nucleotide sequence: TGTGCCAGCAGCACCGGGGATCAGGGTAACTATGGCTACACCTTC.

This chain connects TRBV6-1 to TRBJ1-2, with D tentatively TRBD1 (6 bases). The CDR3 loop spans 15 amino acids. V lost 0 bases to trimming and J lost 5 bases, with 13 bases between them. CDR1 and CDR2 from the germline V gene are MNHNS and SASEGT. This CDR3 reads CASSEAADRRYGYTF. CDR3 DNA: TGTGCCAGCAGTGAAGCCGCAGACAGGCGGTATGGCTACACCTTC.

The chain carries TRBV6-5 and TRBJ2-6; D may match TRBD1 or TRBD2 (5 bases each). This CDR3 contains 16 residues. V lost 4 bases and J 1 base, leaving 11 bases between the germline ends. Germline values: CDR1 MNHEY, CDR2 SVGAGI. CDR3 amino acids: CASSSPWGSGANVLTF. CDR3 nucleotides: TGTGCCAGCAGTTCCCCCTGGGGGTCTGGGGCCAACGTCCTGACTTTC.